This T cell receptor (beta chain) was captured by sequencing in a study of regulatory T cells in long-lasting Graves disease. Study as a whole: Antithyroid drug use was under 3 months in newly diagnosed Graves' patients.

Trimming cost V 4 bases and J 3 bases, with 7 bases left between them. The CDR3 sequence is 11 residues long. The germline V gene encodes CDR1 SQVTM and CDR2 ANQGSEA. The sample's time point: newly diagnosed GD, antithyroid drugs for less than 3 months. PBMC-extracted RNA yielded the TCR library. To make TCR beta libraries, researchers used iRepertoire HTBI primers and Arm-PCR of CDR3 regions. TCRdb passed the multiplex PCR reads through MiXCR, listing each CDR3 protein once. The sample consists of over 500,000 distinct CDR3 sequences, 15% to 20% of them appearing once. These same data were also listed under a study on T cells in Graves' hyperthyroidism and ophthalmopathy.

The J gene is TRBJ2-7, the V gene TRBV29-1; the D is unclear. The material was peripheral blood mononuclear cells (PBMCs), obtained at new diagnosis, from a patient treated with antithyroid drugs. This receptor was obtained from a woman aged 25-40 years with Graves disease. Here the CDR3 DNA reads TGCAGCGTTGGTGAGTTCTACGAGCAGTACTTC. It yields the protein CSVGEFYEQYF.